The T cell receptor beta chain under discussion was sequenced for a study of graft-versus-host responses after intestinal transplantation (dated by TCRdb to the early 2020s). Context from the whole study: Multivisceral, liver-intestinal, or isolated intestinal transplants were received by the recipients. Every recipient was given anti-thymocyte globulin induction, then maintenance tacrolimus and steroids for around three years. After intestinal transplantation, graft-versus-host and host-versus-graft alloreactive T cell clones in the graft, circulation and bone marrow were tracked using bulk TCR-beta CDR3 sequencing. A cohort of roughly 25 intestinal transplant recipients, including one retransplant, was enrolled, and a few patients lacking pretransplant specimens were excluded. Samples from three later patients were sequenced in-house on an Illumina MiSeq with MiXCR processing rather than by the commercial service. A peak of at least 4% donor T cells among recipient peripheral blood mononuclear cells was the definition used for donor T cell macrochimerism. To identify alloreactive clones, pre-transplant mixed lymphocyte reaction products were sequenced and then compared with unstimulated pre-transplant donor and recipient T cells.

What this sample's time point label stands for: cells obtained before transplantation from donor or recipient. CD3+CD4+ and CD3+CD8+ populations were FACS-sorted from unstimulated pre-transplant donor and recipient cells taken from spleen or lymph nodes. Trimming costs V 2 bases and J 5 bases, and their ends lie 14 bases apart. Including the terminal cysteine and phenylalanine, the CDR3 comprises 15 residues. The read is trimmed to its CDR3 DNA, 45 bases read in frame from base 1. Sequences SGHTA (CDR1) and FQGNSA (CDR2) are obtained from the germline V gene. The protocol used for the library was the immunoSEQ multiplex PCR assay. In most patients, genomic DNA was isolated using the Qiagen DNeasy Blood and Tissue Kit and sent frozen to Adaptive Biotechnologies for TCR sequencing. Adaptive Biotechnologies carried out high-throughput TCR-beta CDR3 sequencing of genomic DNA for most patients. From the authors' description of their analysis: TCR sequencing data were retrieved from Adaptive's ImmunoSEQ software for around 19 patients, whereas three other patients were processed with MiXCR and VDJtools. To correct CD4 versus CD8 sorting errors, any sequence found in both subsets at a frequency ratio below 5:1 was removed. CDR3 nucleotide sequences shared between donor and recipient were removed because the origin of such sequences could not be assigned. To be classed as alloreactive, a clone needed at least 2-fold expansion over unstimulated cells and a minimum CFSE-low frequency of 0.002% (template counts) or 0.001% (read counts). Clones were considered mappable if detected in sequenced pre-transplant spleen, lymph node, or MLR CFSE-low populations of the donor or recipient. Cumulative frequency of alloreactive clones was calculated as a percentage of all sequences weighted by copy number. The clones in this table, taken by TCRdb from immuneACCESS, are in-frame only. Not every clone is retained; where verified, under half of the shortfall comes from an unresolved V gene, and the cause of the rest is unknown. The DNA was the basis for D and trimming; V, J and clone size are from that table. The table for this sample lists around 100,000 clones; roughly 90% of them were counted only once. The ten largest clones add up to around 0.98% of the sample.

Findings and caveats that apply to the study as a whole: Early after transplant, declines in HvG clones were associated with peak levels of circulating GvH clones. In patients with donor T cell macrochimerism, the allografts had high GvH to HvG T cell clonal ratios. GvH clones were detected in recipient bone marrow, and some of these GvH clones were observed earlier in ileal mucosa or blood, consistent with an intestinal mucosal origin. Conclusions were limited by the relatively low number and heterogeneity of intestinal transplant patients.

Notes on this clone: Its antigen remains unidentified. Base qualities are not at hand, and no much larger clone is one base apart.

This receptor chain uses TRBV7-2 and TRBJ2-3; the D gene is perhaps TRBD2, from 7 matching bases. The sample consisted of unstimulated CD4+ T cells sorted from spleen or lymph node cells, taken before transplant. This clonotype originated in a human donor who was the organ donor for an intestinal transplant. The bases are TGTGCCAGCAGCTTACGCGCGGGGGCGGGAGATACGCAGTATTTT. This encodes CASSLRAGAGDTQYF.